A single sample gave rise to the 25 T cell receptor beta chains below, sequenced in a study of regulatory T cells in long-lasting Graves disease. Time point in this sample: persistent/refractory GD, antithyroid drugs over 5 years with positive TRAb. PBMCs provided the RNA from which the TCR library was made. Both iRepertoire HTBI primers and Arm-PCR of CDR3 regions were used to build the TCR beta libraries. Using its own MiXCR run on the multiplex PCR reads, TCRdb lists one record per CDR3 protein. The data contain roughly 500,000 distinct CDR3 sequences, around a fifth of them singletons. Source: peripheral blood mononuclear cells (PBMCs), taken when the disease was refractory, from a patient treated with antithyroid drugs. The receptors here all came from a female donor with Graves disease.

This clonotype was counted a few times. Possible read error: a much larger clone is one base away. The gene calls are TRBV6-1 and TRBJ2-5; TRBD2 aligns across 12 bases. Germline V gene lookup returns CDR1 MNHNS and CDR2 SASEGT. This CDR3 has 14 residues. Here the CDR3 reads CASKWTSGEETRYF. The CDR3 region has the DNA TGTGCCAGCAAGTGGACTAGCGGGGAAGAGACCCGGTACTTC.

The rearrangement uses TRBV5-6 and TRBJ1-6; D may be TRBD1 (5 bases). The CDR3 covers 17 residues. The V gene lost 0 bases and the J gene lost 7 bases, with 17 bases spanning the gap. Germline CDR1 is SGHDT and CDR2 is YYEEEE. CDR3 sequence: CASSLGGIGGMNSPLHF. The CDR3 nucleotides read TGTGCCAGCAGCTTGGGGGGTATCGGGGGTATGAATTCACCCCTCCACTTT.

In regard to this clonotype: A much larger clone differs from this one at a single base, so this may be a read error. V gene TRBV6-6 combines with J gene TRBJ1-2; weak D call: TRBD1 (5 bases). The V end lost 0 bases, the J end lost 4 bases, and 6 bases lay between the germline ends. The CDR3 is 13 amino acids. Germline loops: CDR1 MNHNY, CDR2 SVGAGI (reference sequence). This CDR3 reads CASSYSGTYGYTF. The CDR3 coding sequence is TGTGCCAGCAGTTACTCGGGGACCTATGGCTACACCTTC.

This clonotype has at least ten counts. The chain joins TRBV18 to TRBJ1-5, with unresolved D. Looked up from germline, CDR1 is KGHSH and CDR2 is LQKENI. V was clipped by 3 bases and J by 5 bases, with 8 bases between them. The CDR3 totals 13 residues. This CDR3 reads CASSPARDQPQHF. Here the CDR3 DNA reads TGTGCCAGCTCACCCGCCCGAGATCAGCCCCAGCATTTT.

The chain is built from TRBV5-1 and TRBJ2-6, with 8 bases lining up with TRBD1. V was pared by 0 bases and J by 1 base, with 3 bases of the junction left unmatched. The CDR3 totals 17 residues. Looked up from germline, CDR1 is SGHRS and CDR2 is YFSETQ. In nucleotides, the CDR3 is TGCGCCAGCAGCTTGGCAGGGGGCGCTTCTGGGGCCAACGTCCTGACTTTC. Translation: CASSLAGGASGANVLTF.

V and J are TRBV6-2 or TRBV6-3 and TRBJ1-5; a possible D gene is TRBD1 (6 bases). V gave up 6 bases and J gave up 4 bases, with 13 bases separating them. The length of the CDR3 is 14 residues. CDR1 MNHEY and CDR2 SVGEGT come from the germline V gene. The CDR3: CASRVTGRNQPQHF. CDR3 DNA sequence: TGTGCCAGCAGGGTAACAGGGAGGAATCAGCCCCAGCATTTT.

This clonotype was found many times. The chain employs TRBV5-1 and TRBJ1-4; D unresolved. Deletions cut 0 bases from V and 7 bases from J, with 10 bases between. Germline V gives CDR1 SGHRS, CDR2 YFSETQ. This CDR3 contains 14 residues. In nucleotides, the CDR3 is TGCGCCAGCAGCTTGGGGATCCTCGGTGAAAAACTGTTTTTT. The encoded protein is CASSLGILGEKLFF.

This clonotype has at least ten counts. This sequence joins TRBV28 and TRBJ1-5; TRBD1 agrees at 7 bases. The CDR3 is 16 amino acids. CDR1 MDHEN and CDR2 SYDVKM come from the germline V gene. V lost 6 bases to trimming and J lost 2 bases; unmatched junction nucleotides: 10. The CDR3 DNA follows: TGTGCCAGCAGACCGAGCCGAAGGGGGCGCAATCAGCCCCAGCATTTT. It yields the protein CASRPSRRGRNQPQHF.

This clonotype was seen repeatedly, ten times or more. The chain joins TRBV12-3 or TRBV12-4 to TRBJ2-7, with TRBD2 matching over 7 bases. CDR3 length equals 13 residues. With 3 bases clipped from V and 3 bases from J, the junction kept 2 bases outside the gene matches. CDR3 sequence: CASSLGTIYEQYF. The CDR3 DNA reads TGTGCCAGCAGTTTGGGGACTATCTACGAGCAGTACTTC.

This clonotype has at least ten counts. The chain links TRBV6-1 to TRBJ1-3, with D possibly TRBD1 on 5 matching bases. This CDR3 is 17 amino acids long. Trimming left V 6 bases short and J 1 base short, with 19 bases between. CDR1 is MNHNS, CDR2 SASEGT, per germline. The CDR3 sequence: CASSPVPGPYSGNTIYF. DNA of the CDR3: TGTGCCAGCAGCCCCGTTCCGGGACCGTATTCTGGAAACACCATATATTTT.

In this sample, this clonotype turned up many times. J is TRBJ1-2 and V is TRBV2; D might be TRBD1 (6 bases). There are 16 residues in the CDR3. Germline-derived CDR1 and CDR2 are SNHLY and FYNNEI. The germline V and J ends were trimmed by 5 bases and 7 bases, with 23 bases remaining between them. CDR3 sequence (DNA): TGTGCCAGCAGTTTGGGCTACCTGACAGGCTATCCTGGCTACACCTTC. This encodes CASSLGYLTGYPGYTF.

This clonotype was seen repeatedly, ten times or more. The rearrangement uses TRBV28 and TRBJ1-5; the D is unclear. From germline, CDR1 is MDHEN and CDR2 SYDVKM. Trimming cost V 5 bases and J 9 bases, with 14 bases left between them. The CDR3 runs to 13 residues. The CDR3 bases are TGTGCCAGCAGTCGTTCCTCCAGGCGGCCCCAGCATTTT. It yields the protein CASSRSSRRPQHF.

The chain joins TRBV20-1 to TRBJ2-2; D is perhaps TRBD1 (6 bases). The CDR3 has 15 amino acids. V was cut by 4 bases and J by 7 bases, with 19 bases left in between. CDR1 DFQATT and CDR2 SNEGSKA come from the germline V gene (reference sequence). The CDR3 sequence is CSAKPWTVEYGELFF. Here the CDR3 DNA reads TGCAGTGCTAAACCCTGGACAGTTGAGTACGGGGAGCTGTTTTTT.

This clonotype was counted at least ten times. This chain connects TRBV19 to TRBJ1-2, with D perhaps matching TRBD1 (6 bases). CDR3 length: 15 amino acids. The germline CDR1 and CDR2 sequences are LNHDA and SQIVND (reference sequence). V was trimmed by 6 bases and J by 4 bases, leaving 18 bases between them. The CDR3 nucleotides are TGTGCCAGTAGCACCGCGGGGGGGGCGAGCTATGGCTACACCTTC. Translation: CASSTAGGASYGYTF.

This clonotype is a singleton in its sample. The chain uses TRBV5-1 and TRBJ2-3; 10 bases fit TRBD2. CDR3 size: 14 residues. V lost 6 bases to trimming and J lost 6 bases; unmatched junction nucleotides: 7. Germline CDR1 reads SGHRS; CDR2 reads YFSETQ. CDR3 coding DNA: TGCGCCAGCAAACTAGCGGGGCTGGCGGATACGCAGTATTTT. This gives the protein CASKLAGLADTQYF.

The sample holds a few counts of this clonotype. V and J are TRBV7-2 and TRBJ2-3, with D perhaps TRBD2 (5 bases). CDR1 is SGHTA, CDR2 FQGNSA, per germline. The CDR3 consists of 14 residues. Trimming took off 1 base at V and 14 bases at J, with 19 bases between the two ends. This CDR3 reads CASSLVPDGVGLYF. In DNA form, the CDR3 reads TGTGCCAGCAGCTTAGTTCCCGACGGGGTAGGTCTGTATTTT.

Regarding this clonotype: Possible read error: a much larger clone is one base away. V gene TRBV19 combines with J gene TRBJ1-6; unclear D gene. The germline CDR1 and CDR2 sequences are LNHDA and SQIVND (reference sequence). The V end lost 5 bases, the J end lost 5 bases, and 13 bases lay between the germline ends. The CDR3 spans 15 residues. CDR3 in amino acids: CASSDQRRDNSPLHF. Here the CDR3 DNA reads TGTGCCAGTAGTGATCAGAGACGGGATAATTCACCCCTCCACTTT.

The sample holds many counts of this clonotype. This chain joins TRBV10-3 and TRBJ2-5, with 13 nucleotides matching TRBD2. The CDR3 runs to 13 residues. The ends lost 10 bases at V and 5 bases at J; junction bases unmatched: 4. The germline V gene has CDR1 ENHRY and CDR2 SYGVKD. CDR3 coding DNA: TGTGCCAGCGGGACTAGCGGGATGGAGACCCAGTACTTC. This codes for CASGTSGMETQYF.

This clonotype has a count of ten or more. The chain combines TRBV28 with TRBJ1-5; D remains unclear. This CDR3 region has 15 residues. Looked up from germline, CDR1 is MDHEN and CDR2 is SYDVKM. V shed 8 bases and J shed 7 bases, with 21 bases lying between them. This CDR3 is CASGDLERDEQPQHF. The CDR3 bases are TGTGCCAGCGGAGACCTTGAGAGGGATGAGCAGCCCCAGCATTTT.

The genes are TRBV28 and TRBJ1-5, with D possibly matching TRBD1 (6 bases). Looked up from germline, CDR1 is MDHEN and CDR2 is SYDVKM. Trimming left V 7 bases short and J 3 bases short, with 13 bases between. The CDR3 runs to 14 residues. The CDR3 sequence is CASNPGQTNQPQHF. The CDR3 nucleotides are TGTGCCAGCAACCCCGGACAGACCAATCAGCCCCAGCATTTT.

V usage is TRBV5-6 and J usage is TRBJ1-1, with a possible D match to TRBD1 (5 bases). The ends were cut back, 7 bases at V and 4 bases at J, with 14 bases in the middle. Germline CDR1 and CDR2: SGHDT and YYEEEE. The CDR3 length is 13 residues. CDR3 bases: TGTGCCAGCCAGGGAGGGGTAGTCACTGAAGCTTTCTTT. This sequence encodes CASQGGVVTEAFF. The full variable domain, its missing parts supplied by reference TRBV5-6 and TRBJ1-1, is DAGVTQSPTHLIKTRGQQVTLRCSPKSGHDTVSWYQQALGQGPQFIFQYYEEEERQRGNFPDRFSGHQFPNYSSELNVNALLLGDSALYLCASQGGVVTEAFFGQGTRLTVV.

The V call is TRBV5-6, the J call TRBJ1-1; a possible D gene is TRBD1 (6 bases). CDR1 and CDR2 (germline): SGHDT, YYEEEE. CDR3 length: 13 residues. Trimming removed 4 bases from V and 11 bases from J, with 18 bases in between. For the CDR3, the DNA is TGTGCCAGCAGCCCATTGGCAGGGGACGGGGCTTTCTTT. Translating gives CASSPLAGDGAFF.

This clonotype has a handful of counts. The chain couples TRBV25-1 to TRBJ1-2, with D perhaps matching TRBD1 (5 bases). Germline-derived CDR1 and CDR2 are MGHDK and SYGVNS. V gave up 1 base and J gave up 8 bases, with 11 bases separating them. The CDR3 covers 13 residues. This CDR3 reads CASSEWQGGGYTF. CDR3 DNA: TGTGCCAGCAGTGAATGGCAGGGAGGCGGCTACACCTTC.

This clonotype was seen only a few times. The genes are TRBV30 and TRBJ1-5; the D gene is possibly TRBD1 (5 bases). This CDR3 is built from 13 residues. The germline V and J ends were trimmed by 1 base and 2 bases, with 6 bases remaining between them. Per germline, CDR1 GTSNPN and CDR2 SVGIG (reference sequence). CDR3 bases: TGTGCCTGGAGTGCGGGGGGCAATCAGCCCCAGCATTTT. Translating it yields CAWSAGGNQPQHF.

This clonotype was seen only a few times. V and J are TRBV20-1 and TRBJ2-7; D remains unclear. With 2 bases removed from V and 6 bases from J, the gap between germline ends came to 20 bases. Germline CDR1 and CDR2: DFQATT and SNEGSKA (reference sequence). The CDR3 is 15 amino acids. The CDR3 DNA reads TGCAGTGCTAGAAGTGGCTGGCGGCCCCCCCTCGAGCAGTACTTC. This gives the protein CSARSGWRPPLEQYF.